The T cell receptor beta chain described here comes from a study of cytomegalovirus exposure and HLA in healthy donors. The repertoire was sequenced with immunoSEQ multiplex PCR; TCRdb's copy has only in-frame clones and lacks some. The profile covers 220,000 or so clones, with approximately 90% appearing a single time and 0.8% to 1.2% taken by the ten largest. Trimming took 4 bases from V and 4 from J; bases not matched to a gene: 7. The CDR3 sequence is 16 residues long. Per the germline V gene, CDR1 is SGHRS and CDR2 is YFSETQ. This clonotype was sampled from a woman in her late teens or twenties in good health and CMV-seronegative. Specimen: PBMCs. The rearrangement links TRBV5-1 to TRBJ2-3; 12 bases line up with TRBD2. The CDR3 DNA reads TGCGCCAGCAGCGGGCTAGCGGGAGGGGCAGCAGATACGCAGTATTTT. It is translated as CASSGLAGGAADTQYF. Full variable domain (remainder filled in from reference TRBV5-1 and TRBJ2-3): KAGVTQTPRYLIKTRGQQVTLSCSPISGHRSVSWYQQTPGQGLQFLFEYFSETQRNKGNFPGRFSGRQFSNSRSEMNVSTLELGDSALYLCASSGLAGGAADTQYFGPGTRLTVL.